One sample yielded the 5 T cell receptor beta chains listed below, sequenced in a study of CD8+CD57+ T cells in acquired aplastic anemia. Sequenced patients had shown CD8+CD57+ cell expansion by flow cytometry. TCR beta VDJ combinations and CDR3 sequences were profiled from genomic DNA. Each CDR3 protein is one row after TCRdb ran MiXCR on the reads. The table shows around 200,000 distinct CDR3 sequences, with less than 50% occurring only once. The specimen sequenced was sorted CD4+, CD8+, or CD8+CD57+ T cells (not recorded which) from PBMCs. The receptors originated from a human donor with aplastic anemia.

The chain recombines TRBV19 with TRBJ2-5; D not certain. Looked up from germline, CDR1 is LNHDA and CDR2 is SQIVND (reference sequence). Trimming left V 9 bases short and J 5 bases short, with 13 bases between. CDR3 length: 12 residues. CDR3 sequence: CASRQDVETQYF. The CDR3 region has the DNA TGTGCCAGCCGGCAGGACGTGGAGACCCAGTACTTC.

As concerns this clonotype: A much larger clone lies one base from this, so it may be a read error. V and J are TRBV12-5 and TRBJ1-5; 9 bases agree with TRBD1. Per the germline V gene, CDR1 is LGHNT and CDR2 is FRNRAP. The CDR3 has 14 residues. Losses at the gene ends were 5 bases for V and 9 bases for J; bases not matched to a gene: 8. CDR3 in amino acids: CASGPGQGSRPQHF. The CDR3 bases are TGTGCTAGTGGTCCAGGACAGGGGAGTCGGCCCCAGCATTTT. Full variable domain (remainder filled in from reference TRBV12-5 and TRBJ1-5): DARVTQTPRHKVTEMGQEVTMRCQPILGHNTVFWYRQTMMQGLELLAYFRNRAPLDDSGMPKDRFSAEMPDATLATLKIQPSEPRDSAVYFCASGPGQGSRPQHFGDGTRLSIL.

This clonotype has at least ten counts. The CDR3 region is CASSGQGTYNEQFF. CDR3 nucleotide sequence: TGCGCCAGCAGCGGACAGGGCACCTACAATGAGCAGTTCTTC. The J gene is TRBJ2-1, the V gene TRBV10-2; TRBD1 matches at 8 bases. CDR3 length: 14 amino acids. Germline lookup yields CDR1 WSHSY and CDR2 SAAADI. V lost 6 bases to trimming and J lost 2 bases; unmatched junction nucleotides: 3.

Concerning this clonotype: The CDR3 does not close with the conserved phenylalanine or tryptophan, likely indicating a read error. This chain connects TRBV14 to TRBJ1-5; D gene ambiguous. V lost 4 bases, J lost 9 bases, and 13 bases lay in between. This CDR3 is 13 amino acids long. Germline lookup yields CDR1 SGHDN and CDR2 FVKESK. The CDR3 reads CASSPRVSGPQHL. For the CDR3, the DNA is TGTGCCAGCAGCCCCAGAGTCTCGGGGCCCCAGCATCTT.

This clonotype was seen only a few times. The V call is TRBV10-3, the J call TRBJ2-2, with D perhaps being TRBD1 or TRBD2 (5 bases each). This CDR3 region has 16 residues. In germline, CDR1 is ENHRY, CDR2 SYGVKD. The V and J ends lost 0 bases and 7 bases respectively, with 15 bases between them. This CDR3 reads CAISESPRGGSGELFF. CDR3 sequence (DNA): TGTGCCATCAGTGAGTCACCTCGTGGGGGTAGCGGGGAGCTGTTTTTT.